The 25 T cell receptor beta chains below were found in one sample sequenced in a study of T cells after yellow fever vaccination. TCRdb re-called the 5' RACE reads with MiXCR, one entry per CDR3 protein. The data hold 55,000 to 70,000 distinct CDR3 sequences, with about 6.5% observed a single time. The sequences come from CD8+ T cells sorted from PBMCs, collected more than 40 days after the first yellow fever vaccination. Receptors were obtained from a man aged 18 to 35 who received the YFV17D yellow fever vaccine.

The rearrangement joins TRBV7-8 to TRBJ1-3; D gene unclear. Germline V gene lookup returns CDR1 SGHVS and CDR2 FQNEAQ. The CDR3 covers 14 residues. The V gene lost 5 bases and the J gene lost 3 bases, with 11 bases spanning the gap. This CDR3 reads CASSIGLVGNTIYF. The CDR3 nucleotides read TGTGCCAGCAGCATTGGTTTAGTTGGAAACACCATATATTTT.

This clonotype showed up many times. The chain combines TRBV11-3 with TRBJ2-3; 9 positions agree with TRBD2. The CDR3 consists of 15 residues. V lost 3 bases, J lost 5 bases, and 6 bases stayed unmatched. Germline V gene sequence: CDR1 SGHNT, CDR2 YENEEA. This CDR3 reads CASSFGGGAGDTQYF. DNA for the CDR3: TGTGCCAGCAGCTTCGGCGGGGGGGCTGGAGATACGCAGTATTTT.

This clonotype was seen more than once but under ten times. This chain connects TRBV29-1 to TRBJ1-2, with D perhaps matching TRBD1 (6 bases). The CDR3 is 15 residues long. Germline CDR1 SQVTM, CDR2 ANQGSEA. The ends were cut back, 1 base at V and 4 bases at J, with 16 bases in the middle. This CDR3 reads CSVEGRGDRSYGYTF. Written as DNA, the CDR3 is TGCAGCGTTGAAGGAAGGGGGGACCGCTCCTATGGCTACACCTTC.

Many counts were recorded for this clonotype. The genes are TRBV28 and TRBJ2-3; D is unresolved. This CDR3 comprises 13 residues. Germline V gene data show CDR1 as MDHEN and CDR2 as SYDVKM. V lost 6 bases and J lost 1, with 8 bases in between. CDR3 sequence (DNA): TGTGCCAGCAGCCCCAGCCGCACAGATACGCAGTATTTT. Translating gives CASSPSRTDTQYF.

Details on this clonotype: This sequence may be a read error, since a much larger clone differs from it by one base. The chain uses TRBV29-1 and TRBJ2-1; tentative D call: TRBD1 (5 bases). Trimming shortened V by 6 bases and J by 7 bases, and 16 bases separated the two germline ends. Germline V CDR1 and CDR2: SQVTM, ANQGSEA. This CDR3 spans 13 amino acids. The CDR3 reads CSVPVINRNEQFF. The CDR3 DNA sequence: TGCAGCGTCCCAGTAATCAACAGGAATGAGCAGTTCTTC.

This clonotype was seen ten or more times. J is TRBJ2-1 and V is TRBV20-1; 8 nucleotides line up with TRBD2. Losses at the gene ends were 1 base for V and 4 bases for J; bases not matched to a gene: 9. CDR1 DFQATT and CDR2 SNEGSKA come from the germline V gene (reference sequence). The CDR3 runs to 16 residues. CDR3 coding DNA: TGCAGTGCTAGAGTCGTAACTAGCGGAACATACAATGAGCAGTTCTTC. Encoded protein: CSARVVTSGTYNEQFF.

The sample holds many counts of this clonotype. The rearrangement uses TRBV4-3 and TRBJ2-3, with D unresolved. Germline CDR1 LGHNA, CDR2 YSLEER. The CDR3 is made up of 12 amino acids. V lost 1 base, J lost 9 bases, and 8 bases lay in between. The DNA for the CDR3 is TGCGCCAGCAGCCAAGTACAAGGGACGCAGTATTTT. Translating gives CASSQVQGTQYF.

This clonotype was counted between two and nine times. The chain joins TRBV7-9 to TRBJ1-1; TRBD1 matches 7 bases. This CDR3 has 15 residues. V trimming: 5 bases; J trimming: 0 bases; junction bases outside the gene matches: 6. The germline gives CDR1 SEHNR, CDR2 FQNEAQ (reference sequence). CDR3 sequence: CASSERQGLNTEAFF. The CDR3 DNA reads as TGTGCCAGCAGCGAAAGACAGGGCTTGAACACTGAAGCTTTCTTT.

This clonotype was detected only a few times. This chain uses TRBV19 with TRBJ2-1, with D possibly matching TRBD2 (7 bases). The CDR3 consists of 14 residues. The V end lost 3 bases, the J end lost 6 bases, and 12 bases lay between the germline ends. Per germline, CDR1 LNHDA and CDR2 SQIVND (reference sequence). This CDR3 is CASSIRGGGNEQFF. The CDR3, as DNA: TGTGCCAGTAGTATCCGAGGGGGGGGCAATGAGCAGTTCTTC.

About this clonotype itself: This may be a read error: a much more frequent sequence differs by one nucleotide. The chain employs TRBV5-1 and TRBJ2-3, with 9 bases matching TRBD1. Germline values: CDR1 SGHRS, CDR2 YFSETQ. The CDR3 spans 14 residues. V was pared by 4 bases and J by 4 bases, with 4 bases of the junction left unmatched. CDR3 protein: CASSTGGSADTQYF. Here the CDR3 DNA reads TGCGCCAGCAGCACAGGGGGCAGCGCAGATACGCAGTATTTT.

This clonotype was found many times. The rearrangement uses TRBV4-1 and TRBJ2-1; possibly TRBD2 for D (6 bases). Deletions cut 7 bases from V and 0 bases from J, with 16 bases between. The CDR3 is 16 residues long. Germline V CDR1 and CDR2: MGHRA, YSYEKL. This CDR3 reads CASTPGVARSYNEQFF. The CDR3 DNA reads TGCGCCAGCACCCCGGGGGTCGCCCGCTCCTACAATGAGCAGTTCTTC.

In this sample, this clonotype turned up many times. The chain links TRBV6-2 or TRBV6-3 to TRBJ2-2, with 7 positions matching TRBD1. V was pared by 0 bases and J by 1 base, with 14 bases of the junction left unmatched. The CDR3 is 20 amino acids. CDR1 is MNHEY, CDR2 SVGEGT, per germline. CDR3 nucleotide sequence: TGTGCCAGCAGTTACTCGAGAGGGGCGAAACAGGGGTGGAACACCGGGGAGCTGTTTTTT. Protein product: CASSYSRGAKQGWNTGELFF.

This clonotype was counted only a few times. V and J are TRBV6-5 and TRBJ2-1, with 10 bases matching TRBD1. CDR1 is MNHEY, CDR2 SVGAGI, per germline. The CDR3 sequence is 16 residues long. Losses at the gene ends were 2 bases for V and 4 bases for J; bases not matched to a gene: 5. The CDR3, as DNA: TGTGCCAGCAGTTACGTCGGACAGGGGGTATACAATGAGCAGTTCTTC. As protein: CASSYVGQGVYNEQFF.

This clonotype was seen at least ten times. CDR3 nucleotide sequence: TGCGCCAGCAGCCAAGCCTGGGTAGCGTCTAACGATAATGAGCAGTTCTTC. This translates into CASSQAWVASNDNEQFF. The chain joins TRBV4-1 to TRBJ2-1, with a tentative D call TRBD2 (5 bases). Between the trimmed V and J ends, which lost 1 base and 7 bases, there was a span of 20 bases. Per germline, CDR1 MGHRA and CDR2 YSYEKL. The CDR3 runs to 17 residues.

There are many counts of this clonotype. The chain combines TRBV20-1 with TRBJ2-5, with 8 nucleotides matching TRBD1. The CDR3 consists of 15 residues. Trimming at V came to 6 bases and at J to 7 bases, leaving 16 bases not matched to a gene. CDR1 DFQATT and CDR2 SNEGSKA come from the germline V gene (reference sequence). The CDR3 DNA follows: TGCAGTGCAAATTCCCGGGACAGGCCCTTCAGGACCCAGTACTTC. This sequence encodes CSANSRDRPFRTQYF.

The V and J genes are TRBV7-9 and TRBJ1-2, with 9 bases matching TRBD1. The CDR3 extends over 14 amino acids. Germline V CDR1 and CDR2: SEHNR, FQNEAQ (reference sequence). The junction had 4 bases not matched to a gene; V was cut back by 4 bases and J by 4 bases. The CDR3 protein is CASSSPGQGYGYTF. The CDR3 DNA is TGTGCCAGCAGCTCCCCGGGACAGGGCTATGGCTACACCTTC.

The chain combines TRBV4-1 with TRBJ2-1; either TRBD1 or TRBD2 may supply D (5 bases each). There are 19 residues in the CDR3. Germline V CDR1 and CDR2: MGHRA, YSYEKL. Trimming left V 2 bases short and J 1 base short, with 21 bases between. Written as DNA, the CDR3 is TGCGCCAGCAGCCAATACCCGTTGCAGGGAGAAGAATCCTACAATGAGCAGTTCTTC. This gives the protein CASSQYPLQGEESYNEQFF.

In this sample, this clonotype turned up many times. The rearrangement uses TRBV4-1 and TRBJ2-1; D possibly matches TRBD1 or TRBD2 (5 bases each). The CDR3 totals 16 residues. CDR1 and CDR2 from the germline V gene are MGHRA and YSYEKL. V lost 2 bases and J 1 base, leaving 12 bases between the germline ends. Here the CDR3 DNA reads TGCGCCAGCAGCCAAACCGGGACCCCGTCCTACAATGAGCAGTTCTTC. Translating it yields CASSQTGTPSYNEQFF.

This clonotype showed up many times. CDR3 in DNA: TGTGCCAGCAGCTTAGTTAAATACGGCAGGTCCTACGAGCAGTACTTC. This gives the protein CASSLVKYGRSYEQYF. The chain combines TRBV7-9 with TRBJ2-7; no reliable D call. CDR1 and CDR2 from the germline V gene are SEHNR and FQNEAQ (reference sequence). The CDR3 totals 16 residues. Trimming left V 1 base short and J 1 base short, with 14 bases between.

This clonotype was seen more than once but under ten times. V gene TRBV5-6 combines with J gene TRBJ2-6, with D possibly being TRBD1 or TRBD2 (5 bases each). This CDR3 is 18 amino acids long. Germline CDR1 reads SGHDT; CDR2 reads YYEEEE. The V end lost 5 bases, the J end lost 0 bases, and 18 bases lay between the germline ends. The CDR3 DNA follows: TGTGCCAGCAGAGACCATGAGACAGACTACTCTGGGGCCAACGTCCTGACTTTC. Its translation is CASRDHETDYSGANVLTF.

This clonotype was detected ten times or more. The CDR3 is CASSQEGLADHTQYF. The CDR3 bases are TGCGCCAGCAGCCAAGAAGGTCTGGCCGACCATACGCAGTATTTT. This chain links TRBV4-1 with TRBJ2-3; D not resolved. CDR1 and CDR2 (germline): MGHRA, YSYEKL. Trimming took 0 bases from V and 7 from J, leaving 14 bases between them. The CDR3 is made up of 15 amino acids.

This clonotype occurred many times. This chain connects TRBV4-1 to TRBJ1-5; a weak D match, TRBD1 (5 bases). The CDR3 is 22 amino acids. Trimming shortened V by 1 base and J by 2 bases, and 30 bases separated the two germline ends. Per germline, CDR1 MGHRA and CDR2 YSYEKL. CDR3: CASSQVLGLSTRQSIRNQPQHF. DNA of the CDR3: TGCGCCAGCAGCCAAGTGCTGGGACTCTCGACCCGACAAAGCATCCGCAATCAGCCCCAGCATTTT.

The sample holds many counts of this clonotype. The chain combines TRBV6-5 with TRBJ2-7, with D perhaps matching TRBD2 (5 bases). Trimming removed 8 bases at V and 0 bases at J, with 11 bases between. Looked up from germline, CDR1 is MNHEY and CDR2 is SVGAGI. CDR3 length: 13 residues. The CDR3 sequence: CASSPGSSYEQYV. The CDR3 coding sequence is TGTGCCAGCTCACCTGGGAGCTCCTACGAGCAGTACGTC.

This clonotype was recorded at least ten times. The CDR3 sequence: CASSLDGTLDEQYF. DNA for the CDR3: TGTGCCAGCAGCTTAGACGGGACCCTAGACGAGCAGTACTTC. The J gene is TRBJ2-7, the V gene TRBV7-2; D possibly matches TRBD1 or TRBD2 (5 bases each). The V end lost 1 base, the J end lost 5 bases, and 12 bases lay between the germline ends. This CDR3 comprises 14 residues. Germline CDR1 SGHTA, CDR2 FQGNSA. Filled out from reference TRBV7-2 and TRBJ2-7, the complete variable domain reads GAGVSQSPSNKVTEKGKDVELRCDPISGHTALYWYRQSLGQGLEFLIYFQGNSAPDKSGLPSDRFSAERTGGSVSTLTIQRTQQEDSAVYLCASSLDGTLDEQYFGPGTRLTVT.

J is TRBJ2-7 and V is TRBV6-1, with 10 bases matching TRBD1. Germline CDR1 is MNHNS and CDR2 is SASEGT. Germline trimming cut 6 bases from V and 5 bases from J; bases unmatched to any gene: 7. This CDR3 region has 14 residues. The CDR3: CASREGQGYDEQYV. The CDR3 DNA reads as TGTGCCAGCAGGGAGGGACAGGGGTATGACGAGCAGTACGTC.